This TCR beta chain was recovered during a study of T cells in Graves' hyperthyroidism and ophthalmopathy. What was amplified from RNA transcripts were TCR beta CDR3 regions. TCR CDR3 underwent first-round RT-PCR with the HTBI primer set. Via MiXCR, TCRdb re-called the multiplex PCR reads, giving one row per CDR3 protein. The sample carries roughly 530,000 distinct CDR3 sequences, 17% recorded once. The germline V gene encodes CDR1 LNHDA and CDR2 SQIVND (reference sequence). V lost 6 bases and J lost 1; bases outside the gene matches: 7. The CDR3 length is 16 residues. The chain combines TRBV19 with TRBJ2-1; 9 positions match TRBD2. Sequenced material: blood. The receptor comes from a woman between 18 and 29 years old with Graves' ophthalmopathy. The CDR3 DNA reads TGTGCCAGTAGGAATCCGGGACTAGCATCCTACAATGAGCAGTTCTTC. Translating gives CASRNPGLASYNEQFF.